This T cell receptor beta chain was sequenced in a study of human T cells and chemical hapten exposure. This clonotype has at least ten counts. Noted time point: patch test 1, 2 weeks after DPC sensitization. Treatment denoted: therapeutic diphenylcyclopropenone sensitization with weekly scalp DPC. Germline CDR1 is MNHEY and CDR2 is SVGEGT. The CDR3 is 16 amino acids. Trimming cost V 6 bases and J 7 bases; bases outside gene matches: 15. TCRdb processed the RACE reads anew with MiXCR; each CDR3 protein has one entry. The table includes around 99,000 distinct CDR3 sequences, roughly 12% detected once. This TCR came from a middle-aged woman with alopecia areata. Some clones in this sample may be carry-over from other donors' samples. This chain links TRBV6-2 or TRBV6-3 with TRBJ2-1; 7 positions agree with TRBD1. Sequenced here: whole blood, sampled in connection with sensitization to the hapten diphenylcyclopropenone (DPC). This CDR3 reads CASSTRGGPKENEQFF. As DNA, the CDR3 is TGTGCCAGCAGCACCCGAGGGGGCCCGAAGGAGAATGAGCAGTTCTTC.